The sequence of this TCR beta chain was determined in a study of CD8+CD57+ T cells in acquired aplastic anemia. V was pared by 3 bases and J by 4 bases, with 4 bases of the junction left unmatched. The length of the CDR3 is 13 residues. Germline V gene data show CDR1 as SQVTM and CDR2 as ANQGSEA. This clonotype was counted between two and nine times. Template material for TCR beta VDJ and CDR3 profiling consisted of genomic DNA. TCRdb itself ran the reads through MiXCR, one entry per CDR3 protein. The table shows about 160,000 distinct CDR3 sequences, with roughly 40% occurring only once. The receptor comes from a human donor in good health. The sequenced sample was sorted CD4+, CD8+, or CD8+CD57+ T cells (not recorded which) from PBMCs. The chain joins TRBV29-1 to TRBJ2-5, with 8 bases that match TRBD2. CDR3 coding DNA: TGCAGCGTTGATGGCGGGAGGAGAGAGACCCAGTACTTC. It yields the protein CSVDGGRRETQYF.